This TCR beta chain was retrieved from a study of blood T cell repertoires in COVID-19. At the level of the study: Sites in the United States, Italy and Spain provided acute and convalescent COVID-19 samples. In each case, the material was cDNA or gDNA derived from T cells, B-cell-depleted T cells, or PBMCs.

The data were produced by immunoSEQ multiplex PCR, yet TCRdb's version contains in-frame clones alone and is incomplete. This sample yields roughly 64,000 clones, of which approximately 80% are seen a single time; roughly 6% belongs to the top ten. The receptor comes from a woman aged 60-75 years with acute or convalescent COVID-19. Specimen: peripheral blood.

CDR3 in DNA: TGTGCCAGCAGCTTAGCAGCGGGGGGGATAGGATCTGAGCAGTTCTTC. Protein: CASSLAAGGIGSEQFF. The chain links TRBV7-7 to TRBJ2-1, with 10 nucleotides matching TRBD2. With V trimmed by 0 bases and J by 9 bases, 8 bases remained unmatched. This CDR3 is built from 16 residues. Germline-derived CDR1 and CDR2 are SSHAT and FNYEAQ (reference sequence). Using reference TRBV7-7 and TRBJ2-1 for the parts outside the CDR3, the full variable domain is GAGVSQSPRYKVTKRGQDVTLRCDPISSHATLYWYQQALGQGPEFLTYFNYEAQPDKSGLPSDRFSAERPEGSISTLTIQRTEQRDSAMYRCASSLAAGGIGSEQFFGPGTRLTVL.